This paragraph reports one T cell receptor beta chain. As processed by the authors: Estimation of nucleated cell counts relied on the amplification of reference gene primers. The method was immunoSEQ multiplex PCR; TCRdb's version includes in-frame clones alone and lacks a portion of them. V, J and clone size reflect that table, while D and trimming were determined from the DNA. The table has 40,000 or so clones, about 88% seen once; the top ten hold around 14%. CDR3 size: 13 residues. V was pared by 7 bases and J by 4 bases, with 13 bases between. Germline CDR1 is MDHEN and CDR2 is SYDVKM. This specimen comes from a study of blood T cell repertoires in COVID-19. Study-level information: Samples representing acute and convalescent COVID-19 were sourced from the United States, Italy and Spain. PBMCs, B-cell-depleted T cells, or T cells were the source of the cDNA or gDNA that made up the material.

The chain couples TRBV28 to TRBJ1-2; D not certain. The receptor was isolated from a woman in her sixties or seventies in a cohort sampled during active COVID-19. The source material was peripheral blood. The DNA for the CDR3 is TGTGCCAGCAAGTCTCCAGCGGGCTATGGCTACACCTTC. Protein sequence: CASKSPAGYGYTF.